This T cell receptor beta chain was obtained from a study of cytomegalovirus exposure and HLA in healthy donors. Points from the study as a whole: Fewer N-insertions than the roughly 650-donor mean were reportedly shown by an Asian-associated ancestry cluster in a later analysis. In most subjects, TCR beta sequences reportedly gave accurate predictions of HLA-A and HLA-B alleles.

About this clone: The antigen is not known.

CDR1 is SGHRS and CDR2 is YFSETQ in the germline V gene. V was clipped by 2 bases and J by 3 bases; unmatched bases: 4. The CDR3 covers 14 residues. The PCR was carried out with 60 Vbeta primers and 13 Jbeta primers. TCRdb keeps only in-frame clones here, not all; method: immunoSEQ multiplex PCR. Of about 130,000 clones detected, around 77% appear once; the ten largest clones hold around 2%. The specimen sequenced was PBMCs. The V call is TRBV5-1, the J call TRBJ1-1; 7 nucleotides match TRBD1. The sequence was obtained from a young man in good health and CMV-seronegative. The CDR3 spells CASSFDGQDTEAFF. Here the CDR3 DNA reads TGCGCCAGCAGCTTTGATGGACAGGACACTGAAGCTTTCTTT.